One and the same sample provided the 10 T cell receptor beta chains below, sequenced in a study of T cell changes during pregnancy in multiple sclerosis. TCRdb keeps only in-frame clones here, not all; method: immunoSEQ multiplex PCR. The table lists fewer than 90,000 clones, about 94% of them singletons. The sequences come from peripheral blood, collected in the third trimester of pregnancy. These receptors were obtained from a female donor in good health, enrolled as a control in a pregnancy study.

The gene calls are TRBV6-6 and TRBJ2-1; 9 bases fit TRBD1. The CDR3 is made up of 16 amino acids. Trimming removed 2 bases from V and 7 bases from J; junction bases left unmatched: 9. Germline CDR1 and CDR2: MNHNY and SVGAGI (reference sequence). The CDR3 region is CASSYPLGQGRNEQFF. For the CDR3, the DNA is TGTGCCAGCAGTTACCCCCTCGGACAGGGGAGGAATGAGCAGTTCTTC.

The V call is TRBV5-4, the J call TRBJ1-3, with D uncertain. Germline V gene data show CDR1 as SGHNT and CDR2 as YYREEE (reference sequence). V shed 0 bases and J shed 3 bases, with 7 bases lying between them. This CDR3 has 14 residues. The CDR3 spells CASSLGGYGNTIYF. The CDR3 nucleotides are TGTGCCAGCAGCTTGGGAGGTTATGGAAACACCATATATTTT.

This chain connects TRBV6-4 to TRBJ2-1, with D perhaps TRBD2 (6 bases). There are 15 residues in the CDR3. Trimming removed 4 bases from V and 1 base from J, with 11 bases in between. Germline values: CDR1 MRHNA, CDR2 SNTAGT. CDR3 coding DNA: TGTGCCAGCAGTGCTCAGGAGGGATCCTACAATGAGCAGTTCTTC. Amino acid sequence: CASSAQEGSYNEQFF.

J is TRBJ2-2 and V is TRBV5-4; 8 bases are shared with TRBD1. The CDR3 length is 17 residues. With 4 bases clipped from V and 7 bases from J, the junction kept 15 bases outside the gene matches. CDR1 and CDR2 (germline): SGHNT, YYREEE (reference sequence). The CDR3 protein is CASSHPVSTGVVGELFF. For the CDR3, the DNA is TGTGCCAGCAGCCACCCAGTCTCGACAGGGGTGGTCGGGGAGCTGTTTTTT.

This clone was seen a single time. V and J are TRBV5-4 and TRBJ2-1, with 14 positions matching TRBD2. The germline gives CDR1 SGHNT, CDR2 YYREEE (reference sequence). With V trimmed by 4 bases and J by 8 bases, 8 bases remained unmatched. The CDR3 runs to 16 residues. The CDR3 nucleotides read TGTGCCAGCAGCAGGGGACTAGCGGGAGTTGGGGATGAGCAGTTCTTC. Amino acids: CASSRGLAGVGDEQFF.

This clone was observed once. V gene TRBV19 combines with J gene TRBJ2-7, with D perhaps matching TRBD2 (5 bases). The germline V gene encodes CDR1 LNHDA and CDR2 SQIVND (reference sequence). V was clipped by 6 bases and J by 2 bases, with 17 bases between them. The CDR3 has 15 amino acids. DNA for the CDR3: TGTGCCAGTAGCCGTCAACCCGGGAAAACCTACGAGCAGTACTTC. Its protein is CASSRQPGKTYEQYF.

This chain joins TRBV30 and TRBJ2-7; 7 nucleotides match TRBD1. This CDR3 has 15 amino acids. V lost 2 bases and J lost 0; bases outside the gene matches: 7. Germline V lookup: CDR1 GTSNPN, CDR2 SVGIG (reference sequence). The CDR3 DNA sequence: TGTGCCTGGAGTCCCACAGGGGTGAGCTCCTACGAGCAGTACTTC. This sequence encodes CAWSPTGVSSYEQYF. Full variable domain (outside the CDR3, taken from reference TRBV30 and TRBJ2-7): SQTIHQWPATLVQPVGSPLSLECTVEGTSNPNLYWYRQAAGRGLQLLFYSVGIGQISSEVPQNLSASRPQDRQFILSSKKLLLSDSGFYLCAWSPTGVSSYEQYFGPGTRLTVT.

This chain joins TRBV5-1 and TRBJ2-6; D is undetermined. CDR1 and CDR2 from the germline V gene are SGHRS and YFSETQ. This CDR3 region has 16 residues. The ends were cut back, 0 bases at V and 0 bases at J, with 7 bases in the middle. The CDR3 bases are TGCGCCAGCAGCTTGGCGGTAACCTCTGGGGCCAACGTCCTGACTTTC. Its translation: CASSLAVTSGANVLTF.

V gene TRBV6-1 combines with J gene TRBJ1-4; D gene uncertain. V was trimmed by 2 bases and J by 8 bases, leaving 12 bases between them. Per the germline V gene, CDR1 is MNHNS and CDR2 is SASEGT. The CDR3 contains 14 residues. The CDR3 sequence: CASSELPWEEKLFF. The CDR3 nucleotides are TGTGCCAGCAGTGAATTGCCTTGGGAGGAAAAACTGTTTTTT.

The rearrangement links TRBV9 to TRBJ2-7; TRBD1 matches 7 bases. The CDR3 contains 14 residues. CDR1 is SGDLS and CDR2 is YYNGEE in the germline V gene. J gave up 5 bases and V 4 bases, and 9 bases lay outside the gene matches. The CDR3 loop reads CASSLDRVGNEQYF. CDR3 coding DNA: TGTGCCAGCAGCCTCGACAGGGTAGGCAACGAGCAGTACTTC.